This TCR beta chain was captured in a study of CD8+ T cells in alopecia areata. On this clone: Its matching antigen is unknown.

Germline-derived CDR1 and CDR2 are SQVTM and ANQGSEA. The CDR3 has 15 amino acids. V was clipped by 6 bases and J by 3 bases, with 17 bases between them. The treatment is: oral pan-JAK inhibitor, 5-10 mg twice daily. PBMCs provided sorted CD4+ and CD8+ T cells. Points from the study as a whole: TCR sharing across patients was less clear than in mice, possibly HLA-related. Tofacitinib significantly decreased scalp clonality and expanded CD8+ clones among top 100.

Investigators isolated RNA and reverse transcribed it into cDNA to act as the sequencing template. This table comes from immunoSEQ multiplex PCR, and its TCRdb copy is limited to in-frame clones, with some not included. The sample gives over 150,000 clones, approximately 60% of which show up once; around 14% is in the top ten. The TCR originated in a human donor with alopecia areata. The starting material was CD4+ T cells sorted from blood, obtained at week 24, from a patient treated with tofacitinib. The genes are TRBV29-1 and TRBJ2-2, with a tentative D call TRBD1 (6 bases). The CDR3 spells CSVITGIGYTGELFF. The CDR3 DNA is TGCAGCGTCATTACAGGGATTGGGTACACCGGGGAGCTGTTTTTT.